This T cell receptor (beta chain) was captured by sequencing in a study of shared clonotypes between healthy human individuals. The study, taken as a whole, reports: Roughly 5% of naive CD4 clonotypes were common to a handful of donors. Rarefaction indicated that sorted-subset sequencing remained incomplete although depth was large.

The method was immunoSEQ multiplex PCR; TCRdb's version includes in-frame clones alone and lacks a portion of them. The data contain around 990,000 clones, 77% of them singletons. Points on this clone: The antigen remains undetermined.

Naive CD45RA+ and memory CD45RA-negative subsets were split from CD4+ cells. The clonotype originates from a young man in good health. Some clones in this sample may be carry-over from other donors' samples. The sequenced sample was memory CD4+ T cells from PBMCs. Subset of the sample: CD45RA-negative fraction.

CDR3 bases: TGTGCCAGCAGCCCCGCCATGGGTCTCTATGGCTACACCTTC. This gives the protein CASSPAMGLYGYTF. V usage is TRBV7-2 and J usage is TRBJ1-2; D gene uncertain. V gave up 5 bases and J gave up 4 bases, with 14 bases separating them. This CDR3 contains 14 residues. Germline V gives CDR1 SGHTA, CDR2 FQGNSA. Variable domain in full (rest from reference TRBV7-2 and TRBJ1-2): GAGVSQSPSNKVTEKGKDVELRCDPISGHTALYWYRQSLGQGLEFLIYFQGNSAPDKSGLPSDRFSAERTGGSVSTLTIQRTQQEDSAVYLCASSPAMGLYGYTFGSGTRLTVV.